This entry lists 24 T cell receptor beta chains sequenced from one sample in a study of vaccination and CD4 T cells after COVID-19. The sample's time point: late sampling 161 to 241 days after vaccination in three convalescent patients. Treatment noted: approximately 9-day PBMC culture with coronavirus spike peptide pools or control peptides (ViraFEST assay). Sequence data for DNA of cultured CD4+ T cells were generated by the Oncomine TCR Beta short-read assay. TCRdb called the PCR reads again in MiXCR, with one record for every CDR3 protein. The sample shows approximately 21,000 distinct CDR3 sequences, about 40% of them seen only once. These receptors are not linked to any known antigen. The material was CD4+ T cells from blood, cultured in vitro, obtained about 7 months after SARS-CoV-2 vaccination. Source of these receptors: a human donor who had recovered from COVID-19.

The J gene is TRBJ2-3, the V gene TRBV10-3; D perhaps matches TRBD2 (7 bases). V lost 7 bases and J lost 6, with 17 bases in between. Germline V gene lookup returns CDR1 ENHRY and CDR2 SYGVKD. This CDR3 has 14 amino acids. CDR3 region: CAIKRDKVGDTQYF. The DNA of the CDR3 is TGTGCCATCAAGCGGGACAAGGTAGGGGATACGCAGTATTTT.

The CDR3 reads CAIRQPGVQGASSYEQYF. CDR3 nucleotide sequence: TGTGCCATCCGCCAACCCGGGGTCCAGGGGGCTTCCTCCTACGAGCAGTACTTC. The rearrangement links TRBV10-3 to TRBJ2-7; the match to TRBD1 covers 8 bases. The V gene end was trimmed by 8 bases and the J gene end by 0 bases; junction bases not matched to a gene: 18. CDR3 length equals 18 residues. Looked up from germline, CDR1 is ENHRY and CDR2 is SYGVKD.

The J gene is TRBJ2-5, the V gene TRBV30, with D uncertain. V lost 1 base to trimming and J lost 4 bases, with 4 bases between them. The CDR3 is 11 amino acids. CDR1 and CDR2 (germline): GTSNPN, SVGIG (reference sequence). In DNA, the CDR3 is TGTGCCTGGAGTGCAAGAGAGACCCAGTACTTC. It specifies CAWSARETQYF. The whole variable domain, filled in from reference TRBV30 and TRBJ2-5, reads SQTIHQWPATLVQPVGSPLSLECTVEGTSNPNLYWYRQAAGRGLQLLFYSVGIGQISSEVPQNLSASRPQDRQFILSSKKLLLSDSGFYLCAWSARETQYFGPGTRLLVL.

This clonotype appeared a few times. J is TRBJ1-5 and V is TRBV7-2; perhaps TRBD1 as D (6 bases). The CDR3 has 15 residues. The V and J ends lost 1 base and 0 bases respectively, with 7 bases between them. Germline V gene sequence: CDR1 SGHTA, CDR2 FQGNSA. This chain's CDR3 is CASSLDRASNQPQHF. As DNA, the CDR3 is TGTGCCAGCAGCTTAGACAGGGCTAGCAATCAGCCCCAGCATTTT.

This clonotype showed up just a few times. The chain links TRBV7-2 to TRBJ2-5; no firm D call. CDR3 size: 14 residues. CDR1 SGHTA and CDR2 FQGNSA come from the germline V gene. Trimming removed 5 bases at V and 0 bases at J, with 10 bases between. The CDR3 region has the DNA TGTGCCAGCAGCCCCCGACGCAACCAAGAGACCCAGTACTTC. Protein product: CASSPRRNQETQYF.

The gene calls are TRBV6-1 and TRBJ2-7; D tentatively reads TRBD1 or TRBD2 (5 bases each). There are 12 residues in the CDR3. V was pared by 8 bases and J by 3 bases, with 11 bases between. Germline V gene lookup returns CDR1 MNHNS and CDR2 SASEGT. CDR3 DNA: TGTGCCAGCCGGGACCACAACTACGAGCAGTACTTC. This encodes CASRDHNYEQYF.

CDR3 coding DNA: TGTGCCAGCAGTGAATCTCTCAGGGTTCAGCCCCAGCATTTT. Translated, it gives CASSESLRVQPQHF. The genes are TRBV6-1 and TRBJ1-5; a weak D match, TRBD1 (5 bases). The germline gives CDR1 MNHNS, CDR2 SASEGT. The CDR3 spans 14 residues. The germline V and J ends were trimmed by 2 bases and 6 bases, with 11 bases remaining between them.

The rearrangement links TRBV20-1 to TRBJ2-3; the D gene is possibly TRBD2 (5 bases). The CDR3 has 14 residues. Deletions cut 1 base from V and 0 bases from J, with 8 bases between. Germline CDR1 is DFQATT and CDR2 is SNEGSKA (reference sequence). CDR3 DNA: TGCAGTGCTAGAGTCGGCGGGAGCACAGATACGCAGTATTTT. This encodes CSARVGGSTDTQYF.

The chain uses TRBV7-3 and TRBJ2-1, with 9 bases that match TRBD1. Trimming removed 5 bases from V and 7 bases from J; junction bases left unmatched: 9. This CDR3 comprises 15 residues. Germline V gene data show CDR1 as SGHTA and CDR2 as FQGTGA. The CDR3 loop reads CASSQQGASGNEQFF. The CDR3 bases are TGTGCCAGCAGCCAACAGGGGGCGAGTGGGAATGAGCAGTTCTTC.

The chain links TRBV19 to TRBJ1-1; no clear D. Germline V gives CDR1 LNHDA, CDR2 SQIVND (reference sequence). V dropped 2 bases and J dropped 3 bases, with 13 bases sitting between them. The CDR3 is 15 amino acids. CDR3 bases: TGTGCCAGTAGTATACCGACCAAGGCGCACACTGAAGCTTTCTTT. Translating gives CASSIPTKAHTEAFF.

The CDR3 sequence is CASSVRTGWEETQYF. As DNA, the CDR3 is TGTGCCAGCAGCGTTAGGACAGGGTGGGAAGAGACCCAGTACTTC. V gene TRBV2 combines with J gene TRBJ2-5; 8 bases agree with TRBD1. Trimming took 6 bases from V and 3 from J; bases not matched to a gene: 9. The CDR3 covers 15 residues. Germline-derived CDR1 and CDR2 are SNHLY and FYNNEI.

The rearrangement joins TRBV29-1 to TRBJ1-2; no definite D call. The germline CDR1 and CDR2 sequences are SQVTM and ANQGSEA. Trimming removed 3 bases at V and 4 bases at J, with 6 bases between. The CDR3 sequence is 11 residues long. DNA for the CDR3: TGCAGCGTTGAGGAGGGCTATGGCTACACCTTC. Its translation: CSVEEGYGYTF.

V usage is TRBV28 and J usage is TRBJ1-1, with D perhaps TRBD1 (5 bases). The V end was cut by 3 bases, the J end by 1 base, with 12 bases between. Germline values: CDR1 MDHEN, CDR2 SYDVKM. The CDR3 is 15 amino acids. The CDR3 spells CASSFWQGSNTEAFF. DNA of the CDR3: TGTGCCAGCAGTTTTTGGCAGGGATCGAACACTGAAGCTTTCTTT.

This clonotype was seen a handful of times. This chain uses TRBV20-1 with TRBJ2-5; no clear D gene. Trimming stripped 8 bases from V and 1 base from J, with 8 bases between. CDR1 and CDR2 from the germline V gene are DFQATT and SNEGSKA (reference sequence). The CDR3 totals 11 residues. DNA for the CDR3: TGCAGTACGACAAGCCAAGAGACCCAGTACTTC. Translating gives CSTTSQETQYF.

This clonotype was detected only a few times. This sequence joins TRBV7-9 and TRBJ2-5; possible D gene TRBD2, 6 bases. The V end was cut by 8 bases, the J end by 1 base, with 8 bases between. CDR1 SEHNR and CDR2 FQNEAQ come from the germline V gene (reference sequence). This CDR3 is built from 12 residues. This CDR3 is CASGSGQETQYF. The CDR3 bases are TGTGCCAGCGGTAGCGGCCAAGAGACCCAGTACTTC.

The chain is built from TRBV20-1 and TRBJ2-7; TRBD2 agrees at 9 bases. This CDR3 has 13 amino acids. Germline-derived CDR1 and CDR2 are DFQATT and SNEGSKA (reference sequence). V trimming: 4 bases; J trimming: 2 bases; junction bases outside the gene matches: 3. The CDR3 here is CSAIASGTYEQYF. The CDR3 region has the DNA TGCAGTGCTATCGCTAGCGGGACCTACGAGCAGTACTTC.

This clonotype was counted between two and nine times. The chain uses TRBV6-1 and TRBJ1-2; 7 nucleotides line up with TRBD1. The CDR3 runs 14 residues. V gave up 5 bases and J gave up 3 bases; unmatched junction bases: 6. Looked up from germline, CDR1 is MNHNS and CDR2 is SASEGT. The CDR3 region is CASSQQGLDYGYTF. In DNA form, the CDR3 reads TGTGCCAGCAGTCAACAGGGGCTCGACTATGGCTACACCTTC.

In this sample, this clonotype turned up a few times. The V and J genes are TRBV20-1 and TRBJ1-5; D is possibly TRBD1 (5 bases). Germline-derived CDR1 and CDR2 are DFQATT and SNEGSKA (reference sequence). With 6 bases removed from V and 7 bases from J, the gap between germline ends came to 16 bases. The CDR3 consists of 13 residues. CDR3 nucleotides: TGCAGTGCCCGAAGGGGTAGTAACCAGCCCCAGCATTTT. Its protein product is CSARRGSNQPQHF.

CDR3 residues: CASSLARSNTEAFF. The CDR3 coding sequence is TGTGCCAGCAGCTTAGCGCGCTCGAACACTGAAGCTTTCTTT. The genes are TRBV11-1 and TRBJ1-1; no reliable D call. The ends were cut back, 0 bases at V and 1 base at J, with 6 bases in the middle. Germline V gives CDR1 SGHAT, CDR2 FQDESV (reference sequence). CDR3 length: 14 residues. Using reference TRBV11-1 and TRBJ1-1 for the parts outside the CDR3, the full variable domain is EAEVAQSPRYKITEKSQAVAFWCDPISGHATLYWYRQILGQGPELLVQFQDESVVDDSQLPKDRFSAERLKGVDSTLKIQPAELGDSAMYLCASSLARSNTEAFFGQGTRLTVV.

In its sample, this clonotype was seen a few times. The chain joins TRBV19 to TRBJ1-2, with no clear D. Germline V lookup: CDR1 LNHDA, CDR2 SQIVND (reference sequence). This CDR3 is built from 14 residues. The germline V and J ends were trimmed by 2 bases and 0 bases, with 7 bases remaining between them. The CDR3 DNA reads TGTGCCAGTAGTATATCGTCCGCTAACTATGGCTACACCTTC. Residues: CASSISSANYGYTF.

The sample holds one count of this clonotype. This chain connects TRBV6-2 or TRBV6-3 to TRBJ2-7; TRBD2 might be the D (5 bases). Trimming took 7 bases from V and 0 from J, leaving 13 bases between them. Germline CDR1 reads MNHEY; CDR2 reads SVGEGT. This CDR3 has 14 amino acids. The CDR3 DNA sequence: TGTGCCAGCACTCTCGTTGGGAGCTCCTACGAGCAGTACTTC. Residues: CASTLVGSSYEQYF.

About this clonotype itself: The junction differs from germline at one of its ends, possibly a read error. The chain uses TRBV7-3 and TRBJ2-3; unclear D gene. Germline assignment: CDR1 SGHTA and CDR2 FQGTGA. The CDR3 has 16 residues. CDR3 sequence reads: CASSPSAWQPTDTQYF. The CDR3 nucleotides read TGCGCCAGCAGCCCGAGTGCGTGGCAGCCCACAGATACGCAGTATTTT.

The chain is built from TRBV6-1 and TRBJ2-3; 7 bases line up with TRBD2. This CDR3 has 15 amino acids. Germline trimming cut 6 bases from V and 6 bases from J; bases unmatched to any gene: 12. CDR1 and CDR2 (germline): MNHNS, SASEGT. CDR3 in DNA: TGTGCCAGCAGATCGGGAGGCTCGGGCGGGGATACGCAGTATTTT. Translation: CASRSGGSGGDTQYF.

V is TRBV4-1 and J is TRBJ2-7; 9 nucleotides match TRBD2. This CDR3 comprises 17 residues. Per the germline V gene, CDR1 is MGHRA and CDR2 is YSYEKL. V lost 1 base to trimming and J lost 5 bases; unmatched junction nucleotides: 12. The CDR3 loop is CASSQGGLRGGGHEQYF. The CDR3 region has the DNA TGCGCCAGCAGCCAAGGGGGATTGCGGGGGGGTGGCCACGAGCAGTACTTC.